The 22 T cell receptor beta chains below were found in one sample sequenced in a study of sequential checkpoint blockade in melanoma. Clones were read by immunoSEQ multiplex PCR, and TCRdb kept only the in-frame ones, dropping some. The sample includes 16,000 or so clones, approximately 93% of them seen just once. Treatment of the sample: randomized to nivolumab then ipilimumab (arm A) or the reverse (arm B). The sequencing used CD8+ T cells sorted from blood (inferred from file names), collected from a patient given nivolumab and ipilimumab in sequence. Receptors originate from a human donor with melanoma.

This sequence joins TRBV5-6 and TRBJ2-7, with TRBD2 matching 12 bases. CDR3 size: 14 residues. Germline CDR1 is SGHDT and CDR2 is YYEEEE. Unmatched junction bases numbered 3, after V lost 4 bases and J lost 4 bases. In DNA form, the CDR3 reads TGTGCCAGCAGCCAAGGACTAGCGGGGTACGAGCAGTACTTC. Translating gives CASSQGLAGYEQYF.

The chain has TRBV6-1 and TRBJ2-1; 7 nucleotides align to TRBD1. The CDR3 totals 14 residues. Germline V gives CDR1 MNHNS, CDR2 SASEGT. The ends lost 1 base at V and 9 bases at J; junction bases unmatched: 6. DNA for the CDR3: TGTGCCAGCAGTGAAGGGGACGGACAGGCTGAGCAGTTCTTC. This translates into CASSEGDGQAEQFF.

The chain links TRBV27 to TRBJ1-5; maybe TRBD1 (5 bases). The CDR3 has 15 residues. V shed 0 bases and J shed 2 bases, with 8 bases lying between them. Per germline, CDR1 MNHEY and CDR2 SMNVEV (reference sequence). The CDR3 reads CASSLSGGGNQPQHF. The DNA for the CDR3 is TGTGCCAGCAGTTTATCAGGAGGGGGCAATCAGCCCCAGCATTTT.

This sequence joins TRBV29-1 and TRBJ1-2, with 10 bases that match TRBD1. CDR1 and CDR2 from the germline V gene are SQVTM and ANQGSEA. The CDR3 sequence is 16 residues long. V was pared by 5 bases and J by 4 bases, with 13 bases of the junction left unmatched. The CDR3 DNA follows: TGCAGCGTTACTGCGGGACAGGGGCCAGAAACCTATGGCTACACCTTC. Translated, it gives CSVTAGQGPETYGYTF.

This clone has only one observation. The chain links TRBV7-2 to TRBJ2-7, with a possible D match to TRBD1 (5 bases). Germline lookup yields CDR1 SGHTA and CDR2 FQGNSA. V was clipped by 5 bases and J by 6 bases, with 14 bases between them. This CDR3 is built from 13 residues. The CDR3: CASSPRTTSEQYF. The CDR3 region has the DNA TGTGCCAGCAGCCCCCGGACAACGAGCGAGCAGTACTTC.

This clone was recorded only once. The genes are TRBV19 and TRBJ1-2, with D possibly matching TRBD1 (5 bases). Trimming left V 7 bases short and J 8 bases short, with 17 bases between. From germline, CDR1 is LNHDA and CDR2 SQIVND (reference sequence). The CDR3 sequence is 13 residues long. CDR3 bases: TGTGCCAGTACTAAGGGGTTGGAGTACGGCTACACCTTC. Translation gives CASTKGLEYGYTF. Full variable domain (outside the CDR3, taken from reference TRBV19 and TRBJ1-2): DGGITQSPKYLFRKEGQNVTLSCEQNLNHDAMYWYRQDPGQGLRLIYYSQIVNDFQKGDIAEGYSVSREKKESFPLTVTSAQKNPTAFYLCASTKGLEYGYTFGSGTRLTVV.

The genes are TRBV6-5 and TRBJ1-1; D ambiguous. V lost 2 bases and J lost 4, with 11 bases in between. The CDR3 sequence is 14 residues long. Germline CDR1 and CDR2: MNHEY and SVGAGI. CDR3 sequence: CASSYDPPGTEAFF. The DNA of the CDR3 is TGTGCCAGCAGTTACGACCCCCCGGGCACTGAAGCTTTCTTT.

The chain joins TRBV5-1 to TRBJ2-7; TRBD2 might be the D (5 bases). This CDR3 has 13 residues. Germline V lookup: CDR1 SGHRS, CDR2 YFSETQ. V was pared by 7 bases and J by 0 bases, with 11 bases between. CDR3 residues: CASAPGSSYEQYF. The CDR3 DNA reads TGCGCCAGCGCCCCGGGGAGCTCCTACGAGCAGTACTTC.

The chain links TRBV27 to TRBJ1-2; D unclear. V was pared by 3 bases and J by 4 bases, with 12 bases between. The CDR3 is 14 residues long. Germline CDR1 is MNHEY and CDR2 is SMNVEV (reference sequence). CDR3 loop: CASSFAAEGYGYTF. The CDR3 DNA sequence: TGTGCCAGCAGTTTTGCAGCTGAGGGCTATGGCTACACCTTC.

The genes are TRBV19 and TRBJ1-2, with TRBD1 matching over 8 bases. The CDR3 loop spans 12 amino acids. Trimming removed 8 bases from V and 2 bases from J; junction bases left unmatched: 1. Germline CDR1 reads LNHDA; CDR2 reads SQIVND (reference sequence). The chain's CDR3 is CASHRGNYGYTF. The CDR3 DNA reads as TGTGCCAGTCACAGGGGGAACTATGGCTACACCTTC.

CDR3 nucleotides: TGTGCCAGCAGCCTACAGGGGTTGGGACTGGGTTCACCCCTCCACTTT. Encoded protein: CASSLQGLGLGSPLHF. The rearrangement uses TRBV13 and TRBJ1-6, with 7 bases that match TRBD1. This CDR3 has 16 residues. Germline V CDR1 and CDR2: PRHDT, FYEKMQ (reference sequence). Unmatched junction bases numbered 13, after V lost 5 bases and J lost 9 bases.

This chain joins TRBV29-1 and TRBJ2-7; D is uncertain. Trimming took 0 bases from V and 0 from J, leaving 12 bases between them. The CDR3 totals 15 residues. Germline loops: CDR1 SQVTM, CDR2 ANQGSEA. The CDR3: CSVEDWAGLSYEQYF. The CDR3 bases are TGCAGCGTTGAAGATTGGGCAGGCCTCTCCTACGAGCAGTACTTC.

The chain uses TRBV27 and TRBJ2-7; maybe TRBD2 (5 bases). The CDR3 loop spans 14 amino acids. V was clipped by 2 bases and J by 6 bases, with 14 bases between them. Germline V gene data show CDR1 as MNHEY and CDR2 as SMNVEV (reference sequence). The CDR3 is CASSLRGSHSEQYF. The DNA for the CDR3 is TGTGCCAGCAGTTTACGCGGGTCTCATAGCGAGCAGTACTTC.

The J gene is TRBJ1-1, the V gene TRBV4-3; 7 bases fit TRBD1. With 6 bases clipped from V and 1 base from J, the junction kept 2 bases outside the gene matches. The germline V gene encodes CDR1 LGHNA and CDR2 YSLEER. This CDR3 is built from 13 residues. The CDR3 reads CASRDRANTEAFF. The CDR3 nucleotides read TGCGCCAGCAGAGACAGGGCGAACACTGAAGCTTTCTTT.

The gene calls are TRBV2 and TRBJ1-2; 10 bases agree with TRBD1. V shed 8 bases, J shed 3 bases, and the junction held 9 bases outside the gene matches. Germline assignment: CDR1 SNHLY and CDR2 FYNNEI. The CDR3 runs to 15 residues. CDR3 protein: CASQGQGLIYYGYTF. In DNA, the CDR3 is TGTGCCAGCCAGGGACAGGGGCTTATTTACTATGGCTACACCTTC.

J is TRBJ2-7 and V is TRBV7-6, with 11 bases matching TRBD2. J gave up 4 bases and V 5 bases, and 4 bases lay outside the gene matches. Germline V lookup: CDR1 SGHVS, CDR2 FNYEAQ. The CDR3 has 14 amino acids. CDR3 protein: CASSPGLAGYEQYF. Here the CDR3 DNA reads TGTGCCAGCAGCCCCGGACTAGCGGGTTACGAGCAGTACTTC.

V is TRBV29-1 and J is TRBJ2-7; D perhaps matches TRBD2 (6 bases). The CDR3 has 14 amino acids. V lost 4 bases and J lost 2, with 15 bases in between. In germline, CDR1 is SQVTM, CDR2 ANQGSEA. The CDR3 here is CSVVSSVKPYEQYF. CDR3 DNA: TGCAGCGTTGTATCTAGCGTGAAACCCTACGAGCAGTACTTC.

This clone was seen a single time. The chain's CDR3 is CASSQDGAENQPQHF. Here the CDR3 DNA reads TGCGCCAGCAGCCAAGATGGGGCAGAGAATCAGCCCCAGCATTTT. The V gene is TRBV4-1, the J gene TRBJ1-5; tentatively, D is TRBD1 (5 bases). CDR1 and CDR2 (germline): MGHRA, YSYEKL. Deletions cut 0 bases from V and 4 bases from J, with 10 bases between. The CDR3 totals 15 residues.

V is TRBV6-5 and J is TRBJ1-2; tentatively, D is TRBD1 (5 bases). The V gene lost 5 bases and the J gene lost 2 bases, with 15 bases spanning the gap. CDR1 is MNHEY, CDR2 SVGAGI, per germline. There are 15 residues in the CDR3. Here the CDR3 reads CASSPSGGENYGYTF. The CDR3 nucleotides are TGTGCCAGCAGTCCCTCCGGGGGGGAAAACTATGGCTACACCTTC.

CDR3 loop: CASSYWTGTDTIYF. CDR3 nucleotide sequence: TGTGCCAGCAGCTACTGGACAGGGACGGACACCATATATTTT. The V and J genes are TRBV7-2 and TRBJ1-3; 8 bases are a match to TRBD1. There are 14 residues in the CDR3. V dropped 4 bases and J dropped 8; count of bases not matched to a gene: 7. The germline gives CDR1 SGHTA, CDR2 FQGNSA.

This clone was found a few times. The chain uses TRBV27 and TRBJ2-7, with TRBD2 as a possible D gene (7 bases). Germline V gives CDR1 MNHEY, CDR2 SMNVEV (reference sequence). This CDR3 comprises 18 residues. V lost 5 bases and J lost 2, with 25 bases in between. The CDR3 DNA sequence: TGTGCCAGCAGTGAGGGAGGGGGGCTATTGGGCATCCCCTACGAGCAGTACTTC. As protein: CASSEGGGLLGIPYEQYF.

In DNA, the CDR3 is TGTGCCAGCAGCCAAGATCCCCAGGGGGCTGGGGGTGGCTACACCTTC. This gives the protein CASSQDPQGAGGGYTF. The genes are TRBV4-2 and TRBJ1-2; the match to TRBD1 covers 8 bases. Losses at the gene ends were 0 bases for V and 7 bases for J; bases not matched to a gene: 10. Per germline, CDR1 LGHNA and CDR2 YNFKEQ. This CDR3 is built from 16 residues.